This T cell receptor beta chain was identified during a study of cytomegalovirus exposure and HLA in healthy donors. 13 Jbeta primers and 60 Vbeta primers were used for the PCR. Clones were read by immunoSEQ multiplex PCR, and TCRdb kept only the in-frame ones, dropping some. The repertoire consists of tens of thousands of clones, with nearly 80% occurring once and the leading ten covering roughly 25%. V gave up 7 bases and J gave up 3 bases; unmatched junction bases: 11. Germline assignment: CDR1 SGHNT and CDR2 YENEEA. CDR3 length equals 15 residues. The receptor was derived from a woman aged 45-60 years in good health and CMV-seropositive. The rearrangement joins TRBV11-3 to TRBJ2-5, with 7 bases identical to TRBD1. Material: PBMCs. Here the CDR3 reads CASTPGTDFKETQYF. As DNA, the CDR3 is TGTGCCAGCACCCCCGGGACAGACTTTAAAGAGACCCAGTACTTC.